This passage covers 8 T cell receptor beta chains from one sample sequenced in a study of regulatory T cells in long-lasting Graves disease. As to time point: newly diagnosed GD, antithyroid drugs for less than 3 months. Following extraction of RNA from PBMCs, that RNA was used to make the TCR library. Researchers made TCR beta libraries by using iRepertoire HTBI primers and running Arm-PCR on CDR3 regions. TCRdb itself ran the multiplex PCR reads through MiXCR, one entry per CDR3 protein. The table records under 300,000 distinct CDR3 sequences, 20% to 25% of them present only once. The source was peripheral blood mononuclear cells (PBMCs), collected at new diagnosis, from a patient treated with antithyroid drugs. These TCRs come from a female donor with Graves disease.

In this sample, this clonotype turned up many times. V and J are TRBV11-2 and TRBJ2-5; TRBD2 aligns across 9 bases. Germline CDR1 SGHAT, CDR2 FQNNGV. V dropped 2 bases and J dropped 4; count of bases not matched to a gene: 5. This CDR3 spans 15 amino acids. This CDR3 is CASSLSSGRVETQYF. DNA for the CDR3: TGTGCCAGCAGCTTAAGTAGCGGGAGAGTAGAGACCCAGTACTTC.

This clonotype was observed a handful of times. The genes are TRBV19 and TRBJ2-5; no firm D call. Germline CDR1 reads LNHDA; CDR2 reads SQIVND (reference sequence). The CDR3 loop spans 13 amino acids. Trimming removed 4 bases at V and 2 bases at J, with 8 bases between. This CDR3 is CASSTHGQETQYF. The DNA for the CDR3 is TGTGCCAGTAGTACACACGGACAAGAGACCCAGTACTTC.

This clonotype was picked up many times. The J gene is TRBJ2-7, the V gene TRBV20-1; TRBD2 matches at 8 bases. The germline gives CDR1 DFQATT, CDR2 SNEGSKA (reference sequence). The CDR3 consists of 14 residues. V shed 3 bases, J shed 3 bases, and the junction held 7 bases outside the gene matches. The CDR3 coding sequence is TGCAGTGCTAGGTCTCGCGCGGGGGGCTACGAGCAGTACTTC. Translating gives CSARSRAGGYEQYF.

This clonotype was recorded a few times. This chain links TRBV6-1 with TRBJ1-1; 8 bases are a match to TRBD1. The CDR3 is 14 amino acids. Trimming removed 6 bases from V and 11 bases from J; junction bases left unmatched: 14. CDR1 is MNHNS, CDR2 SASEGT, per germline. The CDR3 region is CASSGQGNHLTAFF. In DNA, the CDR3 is TGTGCCAGCAGCGGACAGGGTAATCACCTGACTGCTTTCTTT.

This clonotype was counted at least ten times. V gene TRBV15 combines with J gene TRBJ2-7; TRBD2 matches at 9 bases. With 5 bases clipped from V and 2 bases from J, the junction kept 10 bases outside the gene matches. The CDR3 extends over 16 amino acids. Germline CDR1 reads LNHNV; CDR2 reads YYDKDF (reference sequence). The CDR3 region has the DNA TGTGCCACCAGCGCCCGTGGGCAGCGGGGGGCCTACGAGCAGTACTTC. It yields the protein CATSARGQRGAYEQYF. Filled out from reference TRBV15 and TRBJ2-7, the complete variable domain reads DAMVIQNPRYQVTQFGKPVTLSCSQTLNHNVMYWYQQKSSQAPKLLFHYYDKDFNNEADTPDNFQSRRPNTSFCFLDIRSPGLGDTAMYLCATSARGQRGAYEQYFGPGTRLTVT.

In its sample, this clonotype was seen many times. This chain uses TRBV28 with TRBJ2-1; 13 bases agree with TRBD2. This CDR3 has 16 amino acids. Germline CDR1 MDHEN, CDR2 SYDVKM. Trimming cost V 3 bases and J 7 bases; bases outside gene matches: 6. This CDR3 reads CASSLLTSGGANEQFF. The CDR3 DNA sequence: TGTGCCAGCAGTTTGCTAACTAGCGGGGGGGCTAATGAGCAGTTCTTC. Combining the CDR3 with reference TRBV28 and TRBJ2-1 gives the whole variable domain DVKVTQSSRYLVKRTGEKVFLECVQDMDHENMFWYRQDPGLGLRLIYFSYDVKMKEKGDIPEGYSVSREKKERFSLILESASTNQTSMYLCASSLLTSGGANEQFFGPGTRLTVL.

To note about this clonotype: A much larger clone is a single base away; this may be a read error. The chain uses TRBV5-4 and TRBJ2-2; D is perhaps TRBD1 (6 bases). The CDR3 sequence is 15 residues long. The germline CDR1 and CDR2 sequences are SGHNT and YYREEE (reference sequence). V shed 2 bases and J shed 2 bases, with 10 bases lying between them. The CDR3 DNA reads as TGTGCCAGCAGCTTTGGGACATCCAACACCGGGGAGCTGTTTTTT. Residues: CASSFGTSNTGELFF.

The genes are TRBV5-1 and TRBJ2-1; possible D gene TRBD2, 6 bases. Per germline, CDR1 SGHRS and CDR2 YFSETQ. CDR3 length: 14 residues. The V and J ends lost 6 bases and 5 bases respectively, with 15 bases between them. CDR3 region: CASKKDYTNNEQFF. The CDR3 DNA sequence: TGCGCCAGCAAGAAGGACTACACCAACAATGAGCAGTTCTTC.